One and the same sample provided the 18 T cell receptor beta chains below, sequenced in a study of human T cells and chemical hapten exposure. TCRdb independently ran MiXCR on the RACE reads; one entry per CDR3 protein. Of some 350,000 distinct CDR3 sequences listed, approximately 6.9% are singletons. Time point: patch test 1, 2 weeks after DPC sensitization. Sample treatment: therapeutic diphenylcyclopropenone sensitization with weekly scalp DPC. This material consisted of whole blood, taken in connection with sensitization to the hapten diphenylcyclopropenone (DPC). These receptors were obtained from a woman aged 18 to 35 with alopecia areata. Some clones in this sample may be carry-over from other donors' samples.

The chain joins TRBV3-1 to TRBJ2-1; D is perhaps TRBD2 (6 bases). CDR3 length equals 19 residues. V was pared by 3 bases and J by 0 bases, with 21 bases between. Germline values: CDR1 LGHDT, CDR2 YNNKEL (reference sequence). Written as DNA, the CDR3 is TGTGCCAGCAGCCAGGACGCCTGGCTAGCGCGCAGCTCCTACAATGAGCAGTTCTTC. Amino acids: CASSQDAWLARSSYNEQFF.

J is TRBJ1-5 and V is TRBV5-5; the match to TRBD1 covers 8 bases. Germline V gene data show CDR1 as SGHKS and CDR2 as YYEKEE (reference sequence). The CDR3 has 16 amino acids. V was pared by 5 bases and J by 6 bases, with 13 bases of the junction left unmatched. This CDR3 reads CASSPQGAEVGQPQHF. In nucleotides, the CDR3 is TGTGCCAGCAGTCCTCAGGGGGCGGAAGTGGGTCAGCCCCAGCATTTT.

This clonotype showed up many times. CDR3 bases: TGTGCCGGCCGAGGTTACGAGCAGTACTTC. Protein product: CAGRGYEQYF. This chain uses TRBV9 with TRBJ2-7; D gene unclear. This CDR3 spans 10 amino acids. The germline V gene has CDR1 SGDLS and CDR2 YYNGEE. Trimming stripped 10 bases from V and 4 bases from J, with 9 bases between.

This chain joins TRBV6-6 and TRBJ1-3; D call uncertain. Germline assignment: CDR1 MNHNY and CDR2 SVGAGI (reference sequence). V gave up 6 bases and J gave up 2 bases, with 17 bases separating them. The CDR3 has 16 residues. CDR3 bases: TGTGCCAGCAGGCCCCAAGAGGGAATAACTGGAAACACCATATATTTT. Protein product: CASRPQEGITGNTIYF.

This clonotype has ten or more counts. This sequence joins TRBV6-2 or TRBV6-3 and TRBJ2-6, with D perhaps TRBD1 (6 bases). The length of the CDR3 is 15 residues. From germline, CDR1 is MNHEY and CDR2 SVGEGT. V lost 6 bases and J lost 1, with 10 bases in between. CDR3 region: CASRHDRSGANVLTF. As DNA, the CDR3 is TGTGCCAGCAGGCACGACAGGTCTGGGGCCAACGTCCTGACTTTC.

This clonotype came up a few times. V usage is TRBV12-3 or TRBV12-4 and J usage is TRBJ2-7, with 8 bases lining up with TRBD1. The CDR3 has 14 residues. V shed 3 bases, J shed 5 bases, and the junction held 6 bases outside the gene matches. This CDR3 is CASSLRTGSDEQYF. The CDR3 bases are TGTGCCAGCAGTTTGCGGACAGGGTCAGACGAGCAGTACTTC.

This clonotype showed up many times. In DNA, the CDR3 is TGTGCCATCAGTGCAGGACTAGCGGCAGATACGCAGTATTTT. Amino acid sequence: CAISAGLAADTQYF. V is TRBV10-3 and J is TRBJ2-3, with 10 bases matching TRBD2. The germline CDR1 and CDR2 sequences are ENHRY and SYGVKD. The CDR3 loop spans 14 amino acids. Losses at the gene ends were 4 bases for V and 4 bases for J; bases not matched to a gene: 2.

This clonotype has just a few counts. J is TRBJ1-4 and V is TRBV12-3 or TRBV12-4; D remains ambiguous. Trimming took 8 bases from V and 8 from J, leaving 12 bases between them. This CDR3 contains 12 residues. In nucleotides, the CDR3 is TGTGCCAGCTCCGATGGTCGGGAAAAACTGTTTTTT. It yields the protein CASSDGREKLFF.

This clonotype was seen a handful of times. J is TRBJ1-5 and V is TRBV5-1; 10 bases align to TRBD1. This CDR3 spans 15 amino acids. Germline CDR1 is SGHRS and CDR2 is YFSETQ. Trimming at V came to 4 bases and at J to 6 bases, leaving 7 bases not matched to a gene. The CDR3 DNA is TGCGCCAGCAGCCAACGACAGGGGGCTAGTCAGCCCCAGCATTTT. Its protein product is CASSQRQGASQPQHF. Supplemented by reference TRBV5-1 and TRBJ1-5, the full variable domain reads KAGVTQTPRYLIKTRGQQVTLSCSPISGHRSVSWYQQTPGQGLQFLFEYFSETQRNKGNFPGRFSGRQFSNSRSEMNVSTLELGDSALYLCASSQRQGASQPQHFGDGTRLSIL.

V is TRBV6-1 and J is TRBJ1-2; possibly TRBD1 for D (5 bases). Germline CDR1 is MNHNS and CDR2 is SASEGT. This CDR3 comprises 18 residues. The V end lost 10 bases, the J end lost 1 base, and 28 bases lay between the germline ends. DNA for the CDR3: TGTGCCACCCCGGAGAGGGACGACGTCCTGCATTATAACTATGGCTACACCTTC. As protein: CATPERDDVLHYNYGYTF.

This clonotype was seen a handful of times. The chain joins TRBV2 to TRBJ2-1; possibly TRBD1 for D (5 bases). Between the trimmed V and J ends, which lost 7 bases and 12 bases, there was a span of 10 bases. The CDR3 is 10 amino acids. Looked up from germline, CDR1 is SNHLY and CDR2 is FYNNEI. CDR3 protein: CASKGWVQFF. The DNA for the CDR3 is TGTGCCAGCAAGGGGTGGGTGCAGTTCTTC.

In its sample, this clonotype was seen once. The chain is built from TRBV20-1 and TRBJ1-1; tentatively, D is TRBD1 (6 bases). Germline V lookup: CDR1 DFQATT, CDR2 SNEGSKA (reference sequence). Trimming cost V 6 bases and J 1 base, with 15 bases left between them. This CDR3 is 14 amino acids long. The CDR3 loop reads CSAEDRRQNTEAFF. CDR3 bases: TGCAGTGCCGAGGACAGACGGCAGAACACTGAAGCTTTCTTT.

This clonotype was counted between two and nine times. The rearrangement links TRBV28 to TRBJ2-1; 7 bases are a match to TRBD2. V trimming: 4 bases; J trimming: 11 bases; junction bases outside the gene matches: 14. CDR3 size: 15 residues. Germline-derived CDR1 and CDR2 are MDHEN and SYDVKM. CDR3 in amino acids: CASSSPGEGLYKQFF. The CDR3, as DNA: TGTGCCAGCAGTTCTCCCGGGGAGGGTCTATACAAGCAGTTCTTC.

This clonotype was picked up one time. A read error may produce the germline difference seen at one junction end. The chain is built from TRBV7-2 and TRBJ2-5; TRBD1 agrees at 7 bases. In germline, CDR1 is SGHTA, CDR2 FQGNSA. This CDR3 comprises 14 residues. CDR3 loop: CASSRDRAGETQYF. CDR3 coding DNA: TGTGCCAGCAGCCGCGACAGGGCGGGTGAGACCCAATACTTC.

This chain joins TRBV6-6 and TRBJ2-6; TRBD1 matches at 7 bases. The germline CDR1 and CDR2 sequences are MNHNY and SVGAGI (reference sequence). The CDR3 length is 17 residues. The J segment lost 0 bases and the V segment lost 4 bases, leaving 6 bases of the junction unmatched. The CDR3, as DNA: TGTGCCAGCAGTTCGGGACAGTTTTTCTCTGGGGCCAACGTCCTGACTTTC. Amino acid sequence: CASSSGQFFSGANVLTF.

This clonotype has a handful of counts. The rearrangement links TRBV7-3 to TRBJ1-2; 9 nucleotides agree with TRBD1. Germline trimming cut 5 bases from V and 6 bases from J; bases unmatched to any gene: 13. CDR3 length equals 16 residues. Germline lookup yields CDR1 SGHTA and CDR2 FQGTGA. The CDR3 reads CASSTAGTGKLDGYTF. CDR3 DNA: TGTGCCAGCAGCACGGCCGGGACAGGGAAGCTCGATGGCTACACCTTC.

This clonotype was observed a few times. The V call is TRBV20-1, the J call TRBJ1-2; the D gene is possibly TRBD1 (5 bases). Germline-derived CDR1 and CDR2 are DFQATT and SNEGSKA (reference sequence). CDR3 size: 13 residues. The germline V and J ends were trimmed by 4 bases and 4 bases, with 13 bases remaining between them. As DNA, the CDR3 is TGCAGTGCTACGCCGGGACGTATCTATGGCTACACCTTC. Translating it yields CSATPGRIYGYTF.

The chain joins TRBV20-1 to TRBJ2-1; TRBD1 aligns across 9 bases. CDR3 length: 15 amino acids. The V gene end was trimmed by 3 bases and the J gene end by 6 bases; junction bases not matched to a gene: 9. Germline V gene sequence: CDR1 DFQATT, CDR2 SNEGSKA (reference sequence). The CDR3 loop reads CSASHGQGPANEQFF. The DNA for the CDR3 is TGCAGTGCTAGCCACGGACAGGGGCCTGCCAATGAGCAGTTCTTC.